This T cell receptor (beta chain) was sequenced during a study of tumor-infiltrating lymphocytes in primary liver carcinoma. Co-extraction of RNA and DNA was performed on about 19-30 mg of unsorted bulk tissue. Tumor samples uniformly had over 75% viable tumor cells. A constant-region primer primed TCR beta cDNA synthesis from around 500 ng of total RNA. Amplification in three nested multiplex PCR rounds with slightly modified ARM-PCR gave rise to TCR beta libraries. TRBV1-TRBV30 forward primers paired with a C-beta reverse primer drove the first two PCR rounds, about 11 cycles each. MiXCR, applied by TCRdb to the multiplex PCR reads, yields one record per CDR3 protein. This table has around 71,000 distinct CDR3 sequences, 60% to 80% appearing once. CDR1 and CDR2 from the germline V gene are SGHAT and FQNNGV. The CDR3 runs to 15 residues. Trimming took 6 bases from V and 0 from J, leaving 13 bases between them.

On this clonotype: Since the CDR3 does not end with the conserved phenylalanine or tryptophan, this likely comes from a read error.

The chain combines TRBV11-2 with TRBJ2-3, with D unclear. This receptor was identified in a woman aged 60-75 years with primary liver carcinoma and hepatitis B virus infection. Input material: liver tumor tissue from sampling region 4. Specified subset: tumor region T4, right-lateral pole. The CDR3 DNA reads as TGTGCCAGCAGGTCGACGGCGTCTAGCACAGATACGCAGTATCCT. As protein: CASRSTASSTDTQYP.